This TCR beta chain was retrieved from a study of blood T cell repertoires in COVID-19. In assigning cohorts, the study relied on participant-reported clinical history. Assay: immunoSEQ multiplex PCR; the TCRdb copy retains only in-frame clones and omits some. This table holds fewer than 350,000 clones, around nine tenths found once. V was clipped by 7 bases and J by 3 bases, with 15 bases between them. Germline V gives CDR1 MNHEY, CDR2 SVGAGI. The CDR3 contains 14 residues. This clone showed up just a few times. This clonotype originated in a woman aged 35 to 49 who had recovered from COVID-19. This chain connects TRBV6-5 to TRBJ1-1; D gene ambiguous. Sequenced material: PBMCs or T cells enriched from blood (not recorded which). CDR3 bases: TGTGCCAGCAAAAACAGCCCGACGGACACTGAAGCTTTCTTT. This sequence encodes CASKNSPTDTEAFF.